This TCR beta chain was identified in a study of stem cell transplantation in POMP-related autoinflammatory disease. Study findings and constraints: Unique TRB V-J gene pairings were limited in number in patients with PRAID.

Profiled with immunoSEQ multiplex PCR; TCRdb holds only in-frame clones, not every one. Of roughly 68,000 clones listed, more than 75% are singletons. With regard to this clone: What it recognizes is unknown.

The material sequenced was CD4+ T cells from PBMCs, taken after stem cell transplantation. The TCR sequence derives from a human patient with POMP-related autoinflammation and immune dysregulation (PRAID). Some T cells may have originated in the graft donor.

The CDR3 nucleotides read TGTGCCAGCAGCCAGCGGGGGCAGGGGAACACCGGGGAGCTGTTTTTT. Protein: CASSQRGQGNTGELFF. The chain employs TRBV16 and TRBJ2-2, with D perhaps matching TRBD2 (7 bases). CDR3 length: 16 residues. In germline, CDR1 is KGHSY, CDR2 FQNENV. Trimming removed 3 bases at V and 1 base at J, with 12 bases between.